Following are 11 T cell receptor beta chains from one sample sequenced in a study of T cell repertoires in cytomegalovirus infection. MiXCR, run by TCRdb on the reads, gives a single entry per CDR3 protein. Counted here are about 770,000 distinct CDR3 sequences, 25% to 35% occurring once; the ten biggest clones make up over 10%. These receptors are not linked to any known antigen. The sequencing used cultured CD8+ T cells from PBMCs, collected from culture after CMV antigen stimulation. Receptors originate from a human donor in good health (CMV status not recorded). Some clones in this sample may be carry-over from other donors' samples.

The chain has TRBV25-1 and TRBJ2-2; the match to TRBD2 covers 8 bases. V was clipped by 1 base and J by 6 bases; unmatched bases: 7. In germline, CDR1 is MGHDK, CDR2 SYGVNS. The CDR3 runs to 16 residues. The CDR3 DNA follows: TGTGCCAGCAGTGAATCGGGGGGGAAATTCCCCGGGGAGCTGTTTTTT. It yields the protein CASSESGGKFPGELFF.

This clonotype was recorded at least ten times. The V call is TRBV7-2, the J call TRBJ1-2, with D possibly TRBD1 on 6 matching bases. In germline, CDR1 is SGHTA, CDR2 FQGNSA. The V gene lost 2 bases and the J gene lost 4 bases, with 20 bases spanning the gap. The CDR3 extends over 17 amino acids. The CDR3 DNA reads TGTGCCAGCAGCTTAATCGACAGGACAACACAGGGCTATGGCTACACCTTC. Residues: CASSLIDRTTQGYGYTF.

The rearrangement links TRBV12-3 or TRBV12-4 to TRBJ2-1, with 11 bases matching TRBD1. The CDR3 spans 14 residues. J gave up 9 bases and V 3 bases, and 4 bases lay outside the gene matches. As DNA, the CDR3 is TGTGCCAGCAGTTTGGGGGGACAGGGGGTTGAGCAGTTCTTC. This sequence encodes CASSLGGQGVEQFF.

V and J are TRBV10-2 and TRBJ2-1; weak D call: TRBD2 (5 bases). This CDR3 spans 14 amino acids. Germline lookup yields CDR1 WSHSY and CDR2 SAAADI. V lost 2 bases to trimming and J lost 7 bases, with 12 bases between them. CDR3 sequence (DNA): TGCGCCAGCAGTGAGATCGGTAGCGCGAATGAGCAGTTCTTC. This encodes CASSEIGSANEQFF.

A word on this clonotype: This sequence may be a read error, since a much larger clone differs from it by one base. The J gene is TRBJ1-5, the V gene TRBV7-2; the D is unclear. The CDR3 runs to 16 residues. Trimming removed 2 bases from V and 6 bases from J, with 17 bases in between. Germline CDR1 SGHTA, CDR2 FQGNSA. As DNA, the CDR3 is TGTGCCAGCAGCTTACATATACCTACCTGGGGTCAGCCCCAGCATTTT. Protein: CASSLHIPTWGQPQHF.

The chain joins TRBV7-3 to TRBJ1-1; TRBD1 is a possible D gene (5 bases). This CDR3 has 13 amino acids. V lost 5 bases and J lost 10, with 17 bases in between. The germline CDR1 and CDR2 sequences are SGHTA and FQGTGA. DNA of the CDR3: TGTGCCAGCAGCCCCCCCCCGAATAGGGGAGCTTTCTTT. This encodes CASSPPPNRGAFF.

This clonotype was seen a few times. This could be a read error, since a much larger clone is one nucleotide away. V and J are TRBV5-4 and TRBJ1-2; 10 bases match TRBD1. From germline, CDR1 is SGHNT and CDR2 YYREEE (reference sequence). V shed 3 bases, J shed 6 bases, and the junction held 5 bases outside the gene matches. CDR3 length: 14 residues. CDR3 bases: TGTGCCAGCAGCTCCACCGGGACAGGGGATGGCTACACCTTC. As protein: CASSSTGTGDGYTF.

The rearrangement joins TRBV10-3 to TRBJ2-5; TRBD2 is a possible D gene (5 bases). Germline V gene lookup returns CDR1 ENHRY and CDR2 SYGVKD. The CDR3 runs to 15 residues. V was cut by 4 bases and J by 6 bases, with 18 bases left in between. CDR3 in amino acids: CAISGSGDVRKTQYF. CDR3 coding DNA: TGTGCCATCAGTGGGAGCGGAGACGTCAGGAAGACCCAGTACTTC.

This clonotype appeared a few times. The rearrangement links TRBV7-9 to TRBJ2-7, with 9 bases lining up with TRBD2. With V trimmed by 5 bases and J by 4 bases, 12 bases remained unmatched. The length of the CDR3 is 16 residues. The V gene's germline CDR1 is SEHNR and CDR2 FQNEAQ (reference sequence). CDR3 sequence (DNA): TGTGCCAGCAGCCCGAGTGAGGGGACTAGCTTATACGAGCAGTACTTC. It encodes CASSPSEGTSLYEQYF.

The V gene is TRBV20-1, the J gene TRBJ2-1; 8 bases line up with TRBD2. J was trimmed by 7 bases and V by 3 bases; bases with no gene match: 11. CDR3 length equals 15 residues. Per the germline V gene, CDR1 is DFQATT and CDR2 is SNEGSKA (reference sequence). CDR3: CSASGPSGGVNEQFF. The CDR3 nucleotides read TGCAGTGCTAGTGGACCCAGCGGGGGAGTGAATGAGCAGTTCTTC.

This clonotype was picked up many times. This chain links TRBV20-1 with TRBJ1-5, with 7 bases matching TRBD1. Looked up from germline, CDR1 is DFQATT and CDR2 is SNEGSKA (reference sequence). The CDR3 is 15 residues long. Germline trimming cut 5 bases from V and 1 base from J; bases unmatched to any gene: 8. The chain's CDR3 is CSAGRQGMSNQPQHF. CDR3 nucleotide sequence: TGCAGTGCTGGAAGACAGGGTATGAGCAATCAGCCCCAGCATTTT.